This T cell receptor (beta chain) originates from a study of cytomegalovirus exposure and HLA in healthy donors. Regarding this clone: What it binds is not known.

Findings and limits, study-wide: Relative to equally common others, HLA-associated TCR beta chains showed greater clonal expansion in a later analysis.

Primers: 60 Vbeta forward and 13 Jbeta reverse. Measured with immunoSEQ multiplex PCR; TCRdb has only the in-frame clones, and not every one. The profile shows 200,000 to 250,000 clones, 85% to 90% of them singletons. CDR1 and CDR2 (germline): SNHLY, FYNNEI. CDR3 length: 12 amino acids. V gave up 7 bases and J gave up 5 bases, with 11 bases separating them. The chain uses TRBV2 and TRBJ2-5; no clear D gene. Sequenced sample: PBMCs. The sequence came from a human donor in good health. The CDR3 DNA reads TGTGCCAGCAACTGGAAGGAGGAGACCCAGTACTTC. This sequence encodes CASNWKEETQYF.